A selection of T cell receptor beta chains follows, all from one sample in a study of T cell repertoires in cytomegalovirus infection. MiXCR was run by TCRdb on the reads, yielding one entry per CDR3 protein. The sample comprises about 130,000 distinct CDR3 sequences, around 25% of which are singletons, and almost 35% rests with the top ten. Their specific antigens are unknown. Sequenced material: PBMCs, sequenced either directly or after in vitro stimulation (not recorded which). These receptors originate from a human donor in good health (CMV status not recorded). Some clones in this sample may be carry-over from other donors' samples. Both conserved end residues are part of each CDR3. Fields, in order: clone size, J gene, V gene, D gene, CDR3 protein, CDR3 DNA. A D gene is named only where the DNA matches it firmly. For some rows the clone size is stated as once, few or many, or as a class when expanded; others skip it.

clone size: NA; J gene: TRBJ2-3; V gene: TRBV20-1; D gene: TRBD1; CDR3 protein: CSASGLVGTDTSSTDTQYF; CDR3 DNA: TGCAGTGCTAGCGGCTTAGTAGGGACAGACACCTCGAGCACAGATACGCAGTATTTT
clone size: few; J gene: TRBJ2-5; V gene: TRBV20-1; D gene: NA; CDR3 protein: CSAPYPNRLQGTQYF; CDR3 DNA: TGCAGTGCCCCATACCCCAATCGTCTTCAGGGGACCCAGTACTTC
clone size: few; J gene: TRBJ2-3; V gene: TRBV7-2; D gene: NA; CDR3 protein: CASSLNGDTQYF; CDR3 DNA: TGTGCCAGCAGCTTAAACGGAGATACGCAGTATTTT
clone size: NA; J gene: TRBJ1-4; V gene: TRBV7-6; D gene: TRBD1; CDR3 protein: CASSPGTGGRDEKLFF; CDR3 DNA: TGTGCCAGCAGCCCTGGGACAGGGGGCAGGGATGAAAAACTGTTTTTT
clone size: NA; J gene: TRBJ2-1; V gene: TRBV7-2; D gene: TRBD2; CDR3 protein: CASSPSGRVNEQFF; CDR3 DNA: TGTGCCAGCAGCCCTAGCGGGAGAGTCAATGAGCAGTTCTTC
clone size: few; J gene: TRBJ1-4; V gene: TRBV12-3/TRBV12-4; D gene: NA; CDR3 protein: CASSLWGESEKLFF; CDR3 DNA: TGTGCCAGCAGTTTATGGGGGGAGAGCGAAAAACTGTTTTTT
clone size: few; J gene: TRBJ1-2; V gene: TRBV12-3/TRBV12-4; D gene: TRBD1; CDR3 protein: CASSLRQGAYGYTF; CDR3 DNA: TGTGCCAGCAGTTTACGACAGGGGGCGTATGGCTACACCTTC
clone size: NA; J gene: TRBJ1-5; V gene: TRBV2; D gene: NA; CDR3 protein: CASSVEGRQPQHF; CDR3 DNA: TGTGCCAGCAGTGTGGAGGGCAGACAGCCCCAGCATTTT
clone size: NA; J gene: TRBJ2-7; V gene: TRBV20-1; D gene: TRBD2; CDR3 protein: CSASGAGGQPYEQYF; CDR3 DNA: TGCAGTGCTAGTGGGGCGGGAGGGCAACCCTACGAGCAGTACTTC
clone size: many; J gene: TRBJ2-1; V gene: TRBV24-1; D gene: NA; CDR3 protein: CATSDDVRTWANEQFF; CDR3 DNA: TGTGCCACCAGTGATGACGTTCGGACCTGGGCGAATGAGCAGTTCTTC
clone size: few; J gene: TRBJ2-3; V gene: TRBV19; D gene: TRBD2; CDR3 protein: CASKDQTSGSGVDTQYF; CDR3 DNA: TGTGCCAGTAAGGACCAGACTAGCGGGAGTGGGGTAGATACGCAGTATTTT
clone size: NA; J gene: TRBJ1-5; V gene: TRBV7-7; D gene: NA; CDR3 protein: CASSQDSNQPQHF; CDR3 DNA: TGTGCCAGCAGCCAGGATAGCAATCAGCCCCAGCATTTT
clone size: few; J gene: TRBJ2-1; V gene: TRBV12-3/TRBV12-4; D gene: TRBD2; CDR3 protein: CASSRTSGRADEQFF; CDR3 DNA: TGTGCCAGCAGCCGGACTAGCGGGAGGGCCGATGAGCAGTTCTTC
clone size: few; J gene: TRBJ1-5; V gene: TRBV6-1; D gene: NA; CDR3 protein: CASSELAQTMAGMMNPQHF; CDR3 DNA: TGTGCCAGCAGTGAACTTGCCCAAACGATGGCTGGAATGATGAACCCCCAGCATTTT
clone size: once; J gene: TRBJ2-7; V gene: TRBV4-2; D gene: TRBD2; CDR3 protein: CASSQDFRAAGGPVKQYF; CDR3 DNA: TGTGCCAGCAGCCAAGATTTTCGGGCGGCGGGAGGGCCGGTAAAGCAGTACTTC
clone size: NA; J gene: TRBJ2-7; V gene: TRBV24-1; D gene: NA; CDR3 protein: CATSAPGGNEQYF; CDR3 DNA: TGTGCCACCAGTGCCCCTGGGGGAAATGAGCAGTACTTC
clone size: NA; J gene: TRBJ1-2; V gene: TRBV2; D gene: NA; CDR3 protein: CASSGRDGYTF; CDR3 DNA: TGTGCCAGCTCAGGGAGGGATGGCTACACCTTC
clone size: once; J gene: TRBJ1-2; V gene: TRBV14; D gene: NA; CDR3 protein: CASSPRVGDGYTF; CDR3 DNA: TGTGCCAGCAGCCCGCGGGTCGGTGATGGCTACACCTTC